These 9 T cell receptor beta chains came from one sample sequenced in a study of CD8+CD57+ T cells in acquired aplastic anemia. Template material for TCR beta VDJ and CDR3 profiling consisted of genomic DNA. TCRdb independently ran MiXCR on the reads; one entry per CDR3 protein. The sample consists of some 47,000 distinct CDR3 sequences, 55% to 75% of them appearing once. Sequencing used sorted CD4+, CD8+, or CD8+CD57+ T cells (not recorded which) from PBMCs. Source of these receptors: a human donor in good health, serving as a control.

Here the CDR3 reads CSARASGPYQPQHF. In DNA, the CDR3 is TGCAGTGCTAGAGCATCGGGCCCGTATCAGCCCCAGCATTTT. V usage is TRBV20-1 and J usage is TRBJ1-5; D gene unclear. The V and J ends lost 1 base and 5 bases respectively, with 12 bases between them. The CDR3 is made up of 14 amino acids. Per germline, CDR1 DFQATT and CDR2 SNEGSKA (reference sequence).

DNA of the CDR3: TGCGCCAGCAGTGAGTCGATTGAGAATGAAAAACTGTTTTTT. Translated, it gives CASSESIENEKLFF. V gene TRBV10-1 combines with J gene TRBJ1-4; D gene unclear. CDR3 length: 14 residues. Trimming took off 0 bases at V and 5 bases at J, with 7 bases between the two ends. Germline values: CDR1 WNHNN, CDR2 SYGVQD (reference sequence).

This chain uses TRBV25-1 with TRBJ1-6; the match to TRBD1 covers 10 bases. The V and J ends lost 5 bases and 8 bases, in that order; junction bases with no gene match: 3. From germline, CDR1 is MGHDK and CDR2 SYGVNS. CDR3 length equals 14 residues. The CDR3 nucleotides are TGTGCCAGCAGTACCGGGACAGGGGATTCACCCCTCCACTTT. Its protein product is CASSTGTGDSPLHF.

The chain recombines TRBV20-1 with TRBJ2-1; the D is unclear. The CDR3 has 11 amino acids. Trimming stripped 6 bases from V and 3 bases from J, with 6 bases between. From germline, CDR1 is DFQATT and CDR2 SNEGSKA (reference sequence). CDR3 coding DNA: TGCAGTGCGGGCGACTACAATGAGCAGTTCTTC. Translation: CSAGDYNEQFF.

V usage is TRBV15 and J usage is TRBJ1-2; weak D call: TRBD1 (6 bases). The CDR3 totals 14 residues. V was trimmed by 0 bases and J by 7 bases, leaving 12 bases between them. Looked up from germline, CDR1 is LNHNV and CDR2 is YYDKDF (reference sequence). This CDR3 is CATSRDRGMRGYTF. The CDR3, as DNA: TGTGCCACCAGCAGAGACAGGGGAATGCGTGGCTACACCTTC.

This clonotype was seen only once. The CDR3 reads CASSTEGEAFF. In DNA form, the CDR3 reads TGTGCCAGCAGCACAGAGGGTGAAGCTTTCTTT. This chain connects TRBV5-4 to TRBJ1-1; no firm D call. The CDR3 extends over 11 amino acids. The V end lost 4 bases, the J end lost 7 bases, and 8 bases lay between the germline ends. From germline, CDR1 is SGHNT and CDR2 YYREEE (reference sequence).

The chain carries TRBV10-3 and TRBJ2-1; 10 nucleotides match TRBD2. Losses at the gene ends were 6 bases for V and 8 bases for J; bases not matched to a gene: 13. The CDR3 length is 16 residues. Germline V gene data show CDR1 as ENHRY and CDR2 as SYGVKD. The CDR3 sequence: CAISPSSSGSPDEQFF. The CDR3 DNA sequence: TGTGCCATCAGCCCCTCTTCTAGCGGGAGTCCCGATGAGCAGTTCTTC.

This clonotype was detected once. This chain connects TRBV7-7 to TRBJ2-2; no firm D call. The CDR3 covers 15 residues. V was clipped by 6 bases and J by 0 bases, with 11 bases between them. Germline values: CDR1 SSHAT, CDR2 FNYEAQ (reference sequence). Here the CDR3 DNA reads TGTGCCAGCAGTTCTACAGAGTCGAACACCGGGGAGCTGTTTTTT. This sequence encodes CASSSTESNTGELFF.

Here the CDR3 reads CASSPRTSGSGETQYF. CDR3 nucleotide sequence: TGTGCCAGCAGCCCACGGACTAGCGGGAGCGGGGAGACCCAGTACTTC. V and J are TRBV7-2 and TRBJ2-5; 13 bases align to TRBD2. The germline V gene has CDR1 SGHTA and CDR2 FQGNSA. The CDR3 is 16 residues long. V lost 5 bases and J lost 5; bases outside the gene matches: 8.